Listed below are T cell receptor beta chains from one sample, sequenced in a study of T-cell reconstitution after alpha-beta-depleted transplantation in children. Via MiXCR, TCRdb re-called the PCR reads, giving one row per CDR3 protein. In the table there are over 550,000 distinct CDR3 sequences, about 11% of which are singletons. Sequenced here: PBMCs from the stem cell graft donor, sampled from the stem cell graft. The receptors were sampled from a human donor who donated a stem cell graft to a child with acute myeloid leukemia. The CDR3 runs from the conserved cysteine through the conserved F or W. D genes are given only for firm matches. Clone size is not always given. Where it is, it says once, few, many or a class for expanded clones.

v_gene	abundance	d_gene	j_gene	CDR3aa	CDR3nt
TRBV3-1	few	-	TRBJ2-7	CASSQSIAESYEQYF	TGTGCCAGCAGCCAATCGATAGCGGAGTCCTACGAGCAGTACTTC
TRBV12-3/TRBV12-4	many	TRBD2	TRBJ2-1	CASSGTSGRDNEQFF	TGTGCCAGCAGTGGGACTAGCGGGAGGGACAATGAGCAGTTCTTC
TRBV28	few	TRBD1	TRBJ2-7	CASSGRQGPRISYEQYF	TGTGCCAGCAGTGGAAGACAGGGGCCCCGGATCTCCTACGAGCAGTACTTC
TRBV27	many	TRBD1	TRBJ2-7	CASSGTGPYEQYF	TGTGCCAGCAGCGGGACAGGCCCCTACGAGCAGTACTTC
TRBV20-1	-	-	TRBJ2-4	CSAGLLGGAKNIQYF	TGCAGTGCTGGACTATTAGGGGGTGCCAAAAACATTCAGTACTTC
TRBV6-1	few	-	TRBJ2-3	CASSEALRASRRTDTQYF	TGTGCCAGCAGTGAAGCGCTTCGGGCTAGCAGACGCACAGATACGCAGTATTTT
TRBV2	-	-	TRBJ2-5	CASRGRMGVETQYF	TGTGCCAGCAGAGGAAGGATGGGGGTGGAGACCCAGTACTTC
TRBV7-6	-	-	TRBJ2-7	CASSLDLFRSGEQYF	TGTGCCAGCAGCTTAGATCTCTTTCGTAGCGGCGAGCAGTACTTC
TRBV4-1	-	-	TRBJ2-7	CASSQVGAIIYEQYF	TGCGCCAGCAGCCAAGTCGGGGCCATCATCTACGAGCAGTACTTC
TRBV20-1	few	-	TRBJ2-2	CSAPTPDGNTGELFF	TGCAGTGCTCCTACTCCGGACGGGAACACCGGGGAGCTGTTTTTT
TRBV7-9	-	TRBD2	TRBJ2-3	CASTLRLAGVSDTQYF	TGTGCCAGCACCCTACGACTAGCGGGAGTATCAGATACGCAGTATTTT